What follows are 22 T cell receptor beta chains derived from one specimen sequenced in a study of cytomegalovirus exposure and HLA in healthy donors. 60 Vbeta and 13 Jbeta primers were used in PCR. Method: immunoSEQ multiplex PCR; TCRdb's copy keeps in-frame clones and lacks some. Altogether approximately 140,000 clones are present, just over 70% being singletons, with the ten largest covering 2.6%. Sequencing was done on a sample of PBMCs. These receptors originate from a woman aged 55-69 years in good health and CMV-seropositive.

This clone was seen more than once but under ten times. The chain employs TRBV21-1 and TRBJ2-3; TRBD1 is the table's D call and was not checked against the DNA. TRBV21-1 is termed a pseudogene. CDR3 size: 15 residues. The CDR3 spells CASPSGRGIADTQYF. For the CDR3, the DNA is TGTGCCAGCCCTAGTGGCAGGGGGATCGCAGATACGCAGTATTTT.

The rearrangement uses TRBV29-1 and TRBJ1-1; possible D gene TRBD1, 5 bases. This CDR3 is built from 12 residues. V gave up 7 bases and J gave up 5 bases, with 14 bases separating them. The germline V gene has CDR1 SQVTM and CDR2 ANQGSEA. CDR3 protein: CSGDGGGTEAFF. CDR3 bases: TGCAGCGGCGACGGCGGGGGAACTGAAGCTTTCTTT.

The chain has TRBV9 and TRBJ2-1; 10 nucleotides agree with TRBD2. Looked up from germline, CDR1 is SGDLS and CDR2 is YYNGEE. The CDR3 is 17 amino acids. The ends lost 3 bases at V and 4 bases at J; junction bases unmatched: 10. The CDR3 DNA reads as TGTGCCAGCAGCGCCATCCCTAGCGGGGGTGGTTACAATGAGCAGTTCTTC. Translated: CASSAIPSGGGYNEQFF. The full variable domain, its missing parts supplied by reference TRBV9 and TRBJ2-1, is DSGVTQTPKHLITATGQRVTLRCSPRSGDLSVYWYQQSLDQGLQFLIQYYNGEERAKGNILERFSAQQFPDLHSELNLSSLELGDSALYFCASSAIPSGGGYNEQFFGPGTRLTVL.

The V call is TRBV7-6, the J call TRBJ2-7; the match to TRBD2 covers 10 bases. V was pared by 4 bases and J by 2 bases, with 8 bases of the junction left unmatched. The CDR3 length is 16 residues. CDR1 SGHVS and CDR2 FNYEAQ come from the germline V gene. The CDR3 here is CASSSGSGGSTYEQYF. The CDR3, as DNA: TGTGCCAGCAGCTCGGGTAGCGGGGGGAGCACCTACGAGCAGTACTTC.

The genes are TRBV29-1 and TRBJ2-7; 9 bases are a match to TRBD1. The germline gives CDR1 SQVTM, CDR2 ANQGSEA. Losses at the gene ends were 1 base for V and 4 bases for J; bases not matched to a gene: 11. This CDR3 is built from 16 residues. The CDR3 is CSVEGGTGTPLYEQYF. CDR3 DNA sequence: TGCAGCGTTGAAGGGGGGACAGGGACTCCTTTGTACGAGCAGTACTTC.

The chain joins TRBV27 to TRBJ2-7; maybe TRBD2 (6 bases). The V end lost 3 bases, the J end lost 3 bases, and 12 bases lay between the germline ends. Germline V gene sequence: CDR1 MNHEY, CDR2 SMNVEV (reference sequence). This CDR3 spans 14 amino acids. For the CDR3, the DNA is TGTGCCAGCAGTTTTATGGGACTTTTCTACGAGCAGTACTTC. It yields the protein CASSFMGLFYEQYF.

The chain has TRBV19 and TRBJ2-7; 9 nucleotides agree with TRBD1. This CDR3 is built from 14 residues. J lost 5 bases, V lost 6 bases, and 8 bases had no gene match. Per the germline V gene, CDR1 is LNHDA and CDR2 is SQIVND (reference sequence). CDR3 region: CASRTPGQGHEQYF. CDR3 nucleotide sequence: TGTGCCAGTAGGACGCCGGGACAGGGCCACGAGCAGTACTTC.

V and J are TRBV14 and TRBJ2-3, with D perhaps TRBD1 (6 bases). V was clipped by 4 bases and J by 1 base, with 12 bases between them. The CDR3 totals 15 residues. Germline V gene lookup returns CDR1 SGHDN and CDR2 FVKESK. The CDR3 DNA sequence: TGTGCCAGCAGCCCGAAAAGACAGGGCACAGATACGCAGTATTTT. Protein product: CASSPKRQGTDTQYF.

The V call is TRBV5-1, the J call TRBJ1-2; D ambiguous. This CDR3 is 16 amino acids long. Germline CDR1 is SGHRS and CDR2 is YFSETQ. V shed 4 bases and J shed 8 bases, with 24 bases lying between them. CDR3 bases: TGCGCCAGCAGCCGAGGTGGCGTAGACGGATCGGTGGGCTACACCTTC. It specifies CASSRGGVDGSVGYTF. Based on the CDR3 plus reference TRBV5-1 and TRBJ1-2, the full variable domain is KAGVTQTPRYLIKTRGQQVTLSCSPISGHRSVSWYQQTPGQGLQFLFEYFSETQRNKGNFPGRFSGRQFSNSRSEMNVSTLELGDSALYLCASSRGGVDGSVGYTFGSGTRLTVV.

The chain joins TRBV27 to TRBJ2-5; 9 bases align to TRBD2. The V gene's germline CDR1 is MNHEY and CDR2 SMNVEV (reference sequence). Trimming cost V 8 bases and J 5 bases; bases outside gene matches: 6. This CDR3 is built from 13 residues. The CDR3 reads CASGGLAGETQYF. As DNA, the CDR3 is TGTGCCAGCGGTGGGCTAGCGGGGGAGACCCAGTACTTC.

In this sample, this clone turned up once. This chain links TRBV2 with TRBJ1-1, with 8 bases lining up with TRBD1. There are 15 residues in the CDR3. Germline V gives CDR1 SNHLY, CDR2 FYNNEI. V was pared by 4 bases and J by 0 bases, with 4 bases of the junction left unmatched. The CDR3 is CASSGQGALNTEAFF. The CDR3 DNA follows: TGTGCCAGCAGTGGGCAGGGGGCGTTGAACACTGAAGCTTTCTTT. The variable domain in full, with the rest retrieved from reference TRBV2 and TRBJ1-1, is EPEVTQTPSHQVTQMGQEVILRCVPISNHLYFYWYRQILGQKVEFLVSFYNNEISEKSEIFDDQFSVERPDGSNFTLKIRSTKLEDSAMYFCASSGQGALNTEAFFGQGTRLTVV.

The chain recombines TRBV25-1 with TRBJ1-6; 10 bases align to TRBD1. J was trimmed by 4 bases and V by 10 bases; bases with no gene match: 7. This CDR3 has 15 residues. Germline lookup yields CDR1 MGHDK and CDR2 SYGVNS. This CDR3 reads CATRQGAVYNSPLHF. The CDR3 bases are TGTGCCACCCGACAGGGGGCAGTGTATAATTCACCCCTCCACTTT.

This chain connects TRBV29-1 to TRBJ2-5, with TRBD2 identical over 7 bases. In germline, CDR1 is SQVTM, CDR2 ANQGSEA. V shed 2 bases and J 5 bases; nucleotides not matched to a gene: 5. The CDR3 has 13 residues. The CDR3: CSVEREAGETQYF. The CDR3 coding sequence is TGCAGCGTTGAACGGGAGGCAGGGGAGACCCAGTACTTC.

The V and J genes are TRBV7-7 and TRBJ2-1, with 8 bases identical to TRBD2. The CDR3 length is 15 residues. Germline values: CDR1 SSHAT, CDR2 FNYEAQ (reference sequence). J lost 0 bases, V lost 5 bases, and 3 bases had no gene match. The CDR3 region is CASSPGGASYNEQFF. CDR3 bases: TGTGCCAGCAGCCCCGGGGGGGCCTCCTACAATGAGCAGTTCTTC.

This clone was seen a few times. The chain links TRBV5-1 to TRBJ2-3; the match to TRBD1 covers 7 bases. The CDR3 has 14 residues. The V segment lost 0 bases and the J segment 6 bases; nucleotides outside the gene matches: 4. CDR1 is SGHRS, CDR2 YFSETQ, per germline. Here the CDR3 reads CASSLGQGRDTQYF. The CDR3, as DNA: TGCGCCAGCAGCTTGGGACAGGGACGGGATACGCAGTATTTT.

V gene TRBV7-9 combines with J gene TRBJ2-1; 13 nucleotides agree with TRBD2. The CDR3 is made up of 18 amino acids. V gave up 5 bases and J gave up 0 bases; unmatched junction bases: 7. CDR1 and CDR2 from the germline V gene are SEHNR and FQNEAQ (reference sequence). The CDR3 DNA reads as TGTGCCAGCAGCCCCCTGACTAGCGGGGGGATCTCCTACAATGAGCAGTTCTTC. Protein product: CASSPLTSGGISYNEQFF.

This chain uses TRBV9 with TRBJ1-2, with D tentatively TRBD1 (6 bases). CDR1 is SGDLS and CDR2 is YYNGEE in the germline V gene. Between the trimmed V and J ends, which lost 3 bases and 2 bases, there was a span of 20 bases. The CDR3 has 17 residues. CDR3 sequence reads: CASSATGQGRGNYGYTF. The CDR3 region has the DNA TGTGCCAGCAGCGCTACAGGGCAGGGCAGGGGCAACTATGGCTACACCTTC.

The chain recombines TRBV28 with TRBJ1-4; D gene uncertain. This CDR3 is built from 11 residues. V lost 7 bases, J lost 6 bases, and 6 bases lay in between. The germline gives CDR1 MDHEN, CDR2 SYDVKM. CDR3 in amino acids: CASTTDEKLFF. The CDR3 bases are TGTGCCAGCACCACGGATGAAAAACTGTTTTTT.

This chain joins TRBV6-6 and TRBJ1-1; a weak D match, TRBD1 (6 bases). The CDR3 runs to 11 residues. Trimming took off 8 bases at V and 8 bases at J, with 12 bases between the two ends. The germline V gene encodes CDR1 MNHNY and CDR2 SVGAGI (reference sequence). CDR3 sequence reads: CASQRGAEAFF. CDR3 coding DNA: TGTGCCAGCCAACGGGGGGCCGAAGCTTTCTTT.

V and J are TRBV16 and TRBJ1-3, with 8 bases that match TRBD1. The CDR3 spans 17 residues. Germline V lookup: CDR1 KGHSY, CDR2 FQNENV. Trimming removed 4 bases from V and 0 bases from J; junction bases left unmatched: 8. The DNA of the CDR3 is TGTGCCAGCAGCCCGACGGGACAGGCAAACTCTGGAAACACCATATATTTT. It translates to CASSPTGQANSGNTIYF.

J is TRBJ1-5 and V is TRBV25-1; TRBD1 matches 7 bases. The CDR3 spans 15 residues. V was pared by 4 bases and J by 2 bases, with 5 bases of the junction left unmatched. Germline V gene lookup returns CDR1 MGHDK and CDR2 SYGVNS. The CDR3 sequence: CASSADRVGNQPQHF. CDR3 bases: TGTGCCAGCAGTGCCGACAGGGTAGGCAATCAGCCCCAGCATTTT.

With regard to this clone: The junction differs from germline at one of its ends, possibly a read error. Other nucleotide sequences in the sample specify the same CDR3. V and J are TRBV27 and TRBJ1-5; 7 positions match TRBD1. This CDR3 is built from 14 residues. Germline V gene sequence: CDR1 MNHEY, CDR2 SMNVEV (reference sequence). The CDR3 is CASSRQGSNQPQHF. The CDR3 DNA is TGTGCCAGCAGTCGACAGGGCAGCAATCAGCCCCAGCACTTT.